Sequencing of this T cell receptor beta chain was carried out in a study of shared T cell receptors in the human thymus. This clone was counted once. This CDR3 is 15 amino acids long. Germline assignment: CDR1 SGDLS and CDR2 YYNGEE. V gave up 3 bases and J gave up 2 bases; unmatched junction bases: 7. The repertoire was sequenced with immunoSEQ multiplex PCR; TCRdb's copy has only in-frame clones and lacks some. The table lists about 380,000 clones, approximately 95% of them singletons. The chain combines TRBV9 with TRBJ2-7; 8 bases agree with TRBD1. The specimen sequenced was thymocytes. This sequence originates from a human donor. The CDR3 region is CASSAGQGLTYEQYF. CDR3 sequence (DNA): TGTGCCAGCAGCGCTGGACAGGGCCTAACCTACGAGCAGTACTTC.